This paragraph reports one T cell receptor beta chain. The data originate from a study of blood T cells in healthy people across ages. V gave up 6 bases and J gave up 3 bases, with 17 bases separating them. The CDR3 length is 14 residues. The germline V gene encodes CDR1 DFQATT and CDR2 SNEGSKA (reference sequence). PCR was performed a second time for about 7 to 12 cycles using a sample-barcoded 5' primer and a J-beta primer mix. Via MiXCR, TCRdb re-called the 5' RACE reads, giving one row per CDR3 protein. This table holds 1,500,000 or so distinct CDR3 sequences, approximately 59% found once. The sample was blood. The TCR originated in a man aged 18 to 29 in good health. This sequence joins TRBV20-1 and TRBJ1-2; no clear D. The CDR3 region is CSARAKTEDYGYTF. The DNA of the CDR3 is TGCAGTGCAAGGGCGAAAACAGAGGACTATGGCTACACCTTC.